This TCR beta chain comes out of a study of siplizumab effects on memory and regulatory T cells. General study findings and limits: Alloreactive sequences from unstimulated CD4+ memory cells fell significantly with siplizumab.

Assay: immunoSEQ multiplex PCR; the TCRdb copy retains only in-frame clones and omits some. The sample includes more than 90,000 clones, 80% to 95% of them seen just once. Germline values: CDR1 MDHEN, CDR2 SYDVKM. The CDR3 is 14 residues long. Deletions cut 3 bases from V and 3 bases from J, with 12 bases between. With regard to this clone: The antigen is undetermined.

The clonotype comes from a human donor in good health. Sequenced input: non-Treg CD4+ T cells sorted from blood. This chain uses TRBV28 with TRBJ2-7; tentatively, D is TRBD2 (5 bases). For the CDR3, the DNA is TGTGCCAGCAGTTTCTCCGCCGGGGACTACGAGCAGTACTTC. Residues: CASSFSAGDYEQYF.